One sample yielded the 20 T cell receptor beta chains listed below, sequenced in a study of cytomegalovirus exposure and HLA in healthy donors. The table came from immunoSEQ multiplex PCR; TCRdb's copy has only in-frame clones and leaves some out. The repertoire holds about 130,000 clones, roughly nine tenths seen once, with roughly 9.3% in the top ten. Sequenced input: PBMCs. Receptor source: a woman aged 18-29 years in good health and CMV-seropositive.

The chain combines TRBV13 with TRBJ1-2; 9 bases fit TRBD1. Germline loops: CDR1 PRHDT, CDR2 FYEKMQ (reference sequence). Trimming cost V 0 bases and J 3 bases; bases outside gene matches: 2. The CDR3 has 15 residues. CDR3 in DNA: TGTGCCAGCAGCTTAGGCGGGGACAGGGACTATGGCTACACCTTC. It is translated as CASSLGGDRDYGYTF.

The CDR3 DNA is TGTGCCAGCAGCGTAGAACCGGGGTTTCCCTACAATGAGCAGTTCTTC. This translates into CASSVEPGFPYNEQFF. The chain joins TRBV9 to TRBJ2-1; D might be TRBD2 (5 bases). Germline V gene data show CDR1 as SGDLS and CDR2 as YYNGEE. The ends were cut back, 0 bases at V and 2 bases at J, with 12 bases in the middle. CDR3 length: 16 amino acids. The entire variable domain, with the rest obtained from reference TRBV9 and TRBJ2-1, is as follows: DSGVTQTPKHLITATGQRVTLRCSPRSGDLSVYWYQQSLDQGLQFLIQYYNGEERAKGNILERFSAQQFPDLHSELNLSSLELGDSALYFCASSVEPGFPYNEQFFGPGTRLTVL.

Only one count was recorded for this clone. The chain is built from TRBV11-1 and TRBJ2-3; 14 nucleotides match TRBD2. Germline CDR1 and CDR2: SGHAT and FQDESV (reference sequence). With V trimmed by 1 base and J by 2 bases, 5 bases remained unmatched. CDR3 length: 18 residues. CDR3 protein: CASSLGGLAGGLTDTQYF. DNA for the CDR3: TGTGCCAGCAGCTTAGGTGGACTAGCGGGGGGCCTCACAGATACGCAGTATTTT.

V is TRBV30 and J is TRBJ2-2; 9 positions match TRBD2. This CDR3 has 17 residues. Germline loops: CDR1 GTSNPN, CDR2 SVGIG (reference sequence). The V and J ends lost 3 bases and 1 base, in that order; junction bases with no gene match: 9. CDR3 in amino acids: CAWRRASGDWNTGELFF. The DNA of the CDR3 is TGTGCCTGGAGACGGGCTAGCGGGGATTGGAACACCGGGGAGCTGTTTTTT. The whole variable domain, filled in from reference TRBV30 and TRBJ2-2, reads SQTIHQWPATLVQPVGSPLSLECTVEGTSNPNLYWYRQAAGRGLQLLFYSVGIGQISSEVPQNLSASRPQDRQFILSSKKLLLSDSGFYLCAWRRASGDWNTGELFFGEGSRLTVL.

The rearrangement links TRBV5-6 to TRBJ1-2; D is ambiguous. The CDR3 loop spans 14 amino acids. The V end was cut by 3 bases, the J end by 2 bases, with 11 bases between. Germline CDR1 and CDR2: SGHDT and YYEEEE. The CDR3 protein is CASSSSEPNYGYTF. The CDR3 region has the DNA TGTGCCAGCAGCTCCAGTGAACCCAACTATGGCTACACCTTC.

The rearrangement links TRBV9 to TRBJ2-3; tentatively, D is TRBD1 (5 bases). The V end was cut by 1 base, the J end by 6 bases, with 9 bases between. Germline values: CDR1 SGDLS, CDR2 YYNGEE. The CDR3 is 13 residues long. In nucleotides, the CDR3 is TGTGCCAGCAGCGTATCTGCAGGGGATACGCAGTATTTT. This translates into CASSVSAGDTQYF.

The V call is TRBV13, the J call TRBJ1-2; tentative D call: TRBD1 (6 bases). CDR1 is PRHDT, CDR2 FYEKMQ, per germline (reference sequence). CDR3 length: 14 residues. V shed 4 bases and J shed 2 bases, with 11 bases lying between them. The CDR3 region is CASSSEGGNYGYTF. The CDR3 bases are TGTGCCAGCAGCTCCGAGGGGGGGAACTATGGCTACACCTTC.

The chain combines TRBV6-5 with TRBJ2-1; TRBD2 matches 7 bases. The CDR3 consists of 15 residues. CDR1 is MNHEY, CDR2 SVGAGI, per germline. V lost 5 bases to trimming and J lost 7 bases; unmatched junction nucleotides: 11. The CDR3 DNA is TGTGCCAGCAGTCCCCTGGTGGGGGGGGTGAATGAGCAGTTCTTC. Protein sequence: CASSPLVGGVNEQFF.

The chain uses TRBV28 and TRBJ1-2; 9 bases fit TRBD1. This CDR3 contains 17 residues. Germline V CDR1 and CDR2: MDHEN, SYDVKM. V lost 11 bases to trimming and J lost 2 bases; unmatched junction nucleotides: 18. Here the CDR3 reads CACPTGGQGGSNYGYTF. In DNA, the CDR3 is TGTGCCTGCCCAACCGGGGGACAGGGCGGAAGCAACTATGGCTACACCTTC.

V is TRBV10-3 and J is TRBJ2-3; TRBD1 matches at 8 bases. Germline CDR1 ENHRY, CDR2 SYGVKD. V dropped 10 bases and J dropped 4; count of bases not matched to a gene: 16. CDR3 length: 16 residues. In nucleotides, the CDR3 is TGTGCCACGCACCAGCCGGACAGGGTCAATCCAGATACGCAGTATTTT. Amino acid sequence: CATHQPDRVNPDTQYF.

The chain recombines TRBV5-1 with TRBJ2-5, with a possible D match to TRBD2 (7 bases). Germline CDR1 and CDR2: SGHRS and YFSETQ. The length of the CDR3 is 15 residues. Deletions cut 7 bases from V and 2 bases from J, with 18 bases between. CDR3 protein: CASAWGRGSQETQYF. In DNA, the CDR3 is TGCGCCAGCGCTTGGGGGCGGGGGTCTCAAGAGACCCAGTACTTC.

The DNA of the CDR3 is TGTGCCAGCAGCGTTACAGGGGGCGCGAATGGAAACACCATATATTTT. Translated, it gives CASSVTGGANGNTIYF. The rearrangement joins TRBV11-2 to TRBJ1-3; 9 nucleotides agree with TRBD1. Germline V CDR1 and CDR2: SGHAT, FQNNGV. The CDR3 runs 16 residues. V was clipped by 5 bases and J by 3 bases; unmatched bases: 8.

The chain links TRBV7-2 to TRBJ1-4, with D possibly matching TRBD1 (6 bases). Deletions cut 2 bases from V and 8 bases from J, with 12 bases between. The CDR3 has 14 residues. The germline CDR1 and CDR2 sequences are SGHTA and FQGNSA. The CDR3 DNA sequence: TGTGCCAGCAGCTTAAGTCCCGACAGGGAAAAACTGTTTTTT. Its translation is CASSLSPDREKLFF.

CDR3 DNA: TGTGCCAGCAGCTCCCGAAAGATGGACAAGAACACTGAAGCTTTCTTT. Translated: CASSSRKMDKNTEAFF. The chain joins TRBV5-4 to TRBJ1-1; tentative D call: TRBD1 (5 bases). V dropped 3 bases and J dropped 1 base, with 16 bases sitting between them. The CDR3 length is 16 residues. Germline CDR1 reads SGHNT; CDR2 reads YYREEE (reference sequence).

The chain employs TRBV7-3 and TRBJ2-1; 8 bases match TRBD1. The CDR3 is 18 residues long. The germline V gene has CDR1 SGHTA and CDR2 FQGTGA. V shed 3 bases, J shed 0 bases, and the junction held 10 bases outside the gene matches. CDR3 bases: TGTGCCAGCAGCTTTACCCGGACAGGGATTAACTCCTACAATGAGCAGTTCTTC. Translating gives CASSFTRTGINSYNEQFF.

The chain employs TRBV6-1 and TRBJ2-7; TRBD1 matches 7 bases. Germline loops: CDR1 MNHNS, CDR2 SASEGT. The ends lost 1 base at V and 7 bases at J; junction bases unmatched: 7. This CDR3 comprises 14 residues. Here the CDR3 DNA reads TGTGCCAGCAGTGAAGTTAGAGGGGACAGAGAGCAGTACTTC. Encoded protein: CASSEVRGDREQYF.

Only one count was recorded for this clone. The gene calls are TRBV10-3 and TRBJ1-5, with D tentatively TRBD1 (6 bases). CDR1 is ENHRY, CDR2 SYGVKD, per germline. The CDR3 is 17 residues long. The ends were cut back, 4 bases at V and 0 bases at J, with 16 bases in the middle. CDR3 region: CAISGGTGTDSNQPQHF. The CDR3 DNA sequence: TGTGCCATCAGTGGGGGAACAGGGACCGATAGCAATCAGCCCCAGCATTTT.

This rearrangement joins TRBV5-6 to TRBJ2-1, with 10 bases aligning to TRBD1. Germline V gene data show CDR1 as SGHDT and CDR2 as YYEEEE. This CDR3 is 15 amino acids long. With 5 bases clipped from V and 3 bases from J, the junction kept 5 bases outside the gene matches. The CDR3 DNA is TGTGCCAGCAGTTGGGACAGGGGATTCTACAATGAGCAGTTCTTC. This encodes CASSWDRGFYNEQFF.

Concerning this clone: The junction departs from the called germline gene at one end, perhaps through a read error. This sequence joins TRBV19 and TRBJ1-2; D is perhaps TRBD1 (5 bases). This CDR3 region has 14 residues. Germline V lookup: CDR1 LNHDA, CDR2 SQIVND (reference sequence). CDR3 loop: CASSGGAWDYGYTF. CDR3 bases: TGTGCCAGTAGTGGAGGGGCTTGGGACTACGGCTACACCTTC.

This clone was counted between two and nine times. V is TRBV19 and J is TRBJ2-3; TRBD1 matches 8 bases. Trimming at V came to 4 bases and at J to 0 bases, leaving 6 bases not matched to a gene. The germline CDR1 and CDR2 sequences are LNHDA and SQIVND (reference sequence). CDR3 length equals 16 residues. CDR3 loop: CASSTGQGSSTDTQYF. CDR3 bases: TGTGCCAGTAGTACTGGACAGGGCAGTAGCACAGATACGCAGTATTTT.